This paragraph covers one T cell receptor (beta chain) sequence. This clonotype was observed many times. The antigen it recognizes is unknown. Nothing much larger sits one base from this clone, and base qualities are not available. CDR1 DFQATT and CDR2 SNEGSKA are derived from the germline V gene (reference sequence). Trimming leaves V shorter by 2 bases and J shorter by 12 bases, with the junction holding 5 bases beyond the gene matches. CDR3 length: 13 amino acids, cysteine to phenylalanine. The only DNA kept is the CDR3, 39 bases in frame from the first base. The record originates from a study of T cells in Graves' hyperthyroidism and ophthalmopathy (dated by TCRdb to about 2019). In terms of the full investigation: Peripheral blood was sampled at the time of initial diagnosis, prior to any treatment. An independent validation cohort of under 20 hyperthyroidism patients and about 15 patients who later progressed to ophthalmopathy tested prospective prediction of ophthalmopathy. The study also compared thyroid tissue and blood T-cell repertoires from about six Graves' hyperthyroidism patients. According to the paper, TCR Vbeta CDR3 sequencing was carried out on about 140 peripheral blood samples, which came from some 41 ophthalmopathy, under 85 hyperthyroidism and some 17 progressor patients. A discovery cohort of roughly 96 patients, about 40 with Graves' ophthalmopathy and over 55 with stable Graves' hyperthyroidism, was used to find distinguishing TCR V-J signatures. After sampling, hyperthyroidism patients received methimazole starting at 30 mg daily, and ophthalmopathy patients received high-dose intravenous methylprednisolone. The roughly 94 discovery patients were randomly split 7:3 into training and test sets.

The TCR beta CDR3 regions were amplified from RNA transcripts. For the first round of RT-PCR on the TCR CDR3, the HTBI primer set was used together with the Qiagen OneStep RT-PCR kit. Libraries were constructed in a second round of multiplex PCR, after which size selection and purification were performed. The libraries were sequenced on an Illumina HiSeq2000 using paired-end 100 bp reads. On the authors' methods: SOAPnuke was used to process the raw data, removing reads that contained adapters or uncalled bases, had a mean Phred below 15, or lacked an exact match to the constant primer or identifier. High-quality paired reads were merged with COPE v1.2.5, and unique nucleotide sequences were defined as clonotypes. MiTCR v1.1 was used to align clonotypes to the IMGT TRBV, TRBD and TRBJ reference segments. Analysis was restricted to V-J combinations with a frequency above 0.0001, which covered about 99% of repertoires. A TCS score was defined as the ratio between F50 (clonal expansion) and ExV (chaos), using BLOSUM62-based TCRdist between CDR3 peptides within each V-J. Welch's t-statistics and random forest reduced fewer than 550 V-J features to 10 to 15, which were used in a naive Bayes classifier (R e1071). TCRdb trimmed public reads at Q25 via fastp, called clones via MiXCR and kept in-frame beta chains. Merged by CDR3 protein, the rows form single entries marked with the most common genes and DNA. TCRdb's processing, not the authors' own work, is the source of the V and J calls. A total of 560,000 or so distinct CDR3 sequences appear in this sample, 15% to 20% of them only once. The top ten clones comprise about 45% of the sample.

On the study overall, not on this receptor specifically: In validation, the model predicted progression to ophthalmopathy with over 65% sensitivity and roughly 75% specificity, a median of about 6 months before onset. A 13 V-J signature model separated ophthalmopathy from stable hyperthyroidism, with just over 85% sensitivity and around 84% specificity in cross-validation and 80%/75% in testing. Most expanded thyroid clonotypes (frequency above 0.001) were also detected in blood, a finding suggesting that blood repertoires may reflect thyroid immune responses. No statistical method was used to fix the sample size in advance, and group allocation was not hidden from the investigators.

Ophthalmopathy patients had moderately to severely active disease, with a Clinical Activity Score of 3 or more, a NOSPECS grade of 4 or more, and a disease duration of less than 3 months. The study excluded patients with uncontrolled infections, other autoimmune diseases, pregnancy or lactation. Diagnoses relied on clinical symptoms, serum thyroxine and TRAb, thyroid ultrasound and orbital computed tomography. Ficoll-Paque density gradient centrifugation was used to isolate PBMCs from approximately 10 ml of fresh peripheral blood. Total RNA was extracted using Trizol reagent, and RNA quality was assessed on an Agilent 2100 Bioanalyzer.

Sequencing input: blood. The sequence came from a man in his forties with Graves' ophthalmopathy. The chain employs TRBV20-1 and TRBJ2-1, with 12 middle bases fitting TRBD2. The CDR3 in this case is CSARQTSGSGQFF. The DNA sequence is as follows: TGCAGTGCTAGACAGACTAGCGGGAGTGGGCAGTTCTTC.